This T cell receptor (beta chain) emerged from a study of cytomegalovirus exposure and HLA in healthy donors. The overall study: Early released data comprised tens of millions of unique TCRs from HLA-typed donors. Regarding the study as a whole: DRB1 had the most TCR associations and HLA-C the fewest, a later analysis found, with rates varying by HLA locus.

Germline values: CDR1 LNHDA, CDR2 SQIVND (reference sequence). The CDR3 runs to 16 residues. V dropped 5 bases and J dropped 2 bases, with 18 bases sitting between them. With 60 Vbeta and 13 Jbeta primers, the PCR was carried out. Using immunoSEQ multiplex PCR, the repertoire was profiled, and TCRdb retains in-frame clones only, with some absent. The table shows under 150,000 clones, with approximately 72% occurring only once. In regard to this clone: Its antigen is still unknown.

Sequenced material: PBMCs. The source is a woman aged 50 to 60 in good health and CMV-seropositive. The rearrangement links TRBV19 to TRBJ1-1; a possible D gene is TRBD1 (5 bases). The CDR3 DNA is TGTGCCAGTAGTTTCTTTGGCAGGGCAGAAAACACTGAAGCTTTCTTT. This gives the protein CASSFFGRAENTEAFF.